This T cell receptor (beta chain) was found in a study of blood T cell repertoires in COVID-19. Study information: There were acute and convalescent COVID-19 samples, and they came from the United States, Italy and Spain. The cDNA or gDNA used as material had been derived from T cells, B-cell-depleted T cells, or PBMCs.

Original handling: Reference gene primer amplification gave nucleated cell count estimates. Only in-frame clones appear in the TCRdb table, and some are missing; sequencing was by immunoSEQ multiplex PCR. The V and J calls and the clone size are those of that table, but D and trimming were determined from the DNA. The top ten hold roughly 6% of the sample, which has approximately 180,000 clones, 88% seen once. Germline V gene lookup returns CDR1 SGHTS and CDR2 YDEGEE. Trimming removed 4 bases from V and 5 bases from J, with 15 bases in between. The CDR3 is 15 residues long. The TCR comes from a middle-aged man with active or convalescent COVID-19. V usage is TRBV5-8 and J usage is TRBJ1-4, with D uncertain. Sequencing was done on a sample of peripheral blood. CDR3 sequence reads: CASSGWTAQNEKLFF. CDR3 coding DNA: TGTGCCAGCAGCGGGTGGACTGCTCAAAATGAAAAACTGTTTTTT.